The present T cell receptor (beta chain) was sequenced within a study of T cells in Graves' hyperthyroidism and ophthalmopathy. Points from the study as a whole: Through a model of 13 V-J features, ophthalmopathy was separated from stable hyperthyroidism.

This clonotype has at least ten counts. The antigen is undetermined. What was amplified from RNA transcripts were TCR beta CDR3 regions. The study used the HTBI primer set for a first-round RT-PCR of the TCR CDR3. MiXCR was run by TCRdb on the multiplex PCR reads, yielding one entry per CDR3 protein. In the table there are some 600,000 distinct CDR3 sequences, more than 11% of which are singletons. The CDR3 sequence is 15 residues long. V shed 5 bases and J 1 base; nucleotides not matched to a gene: 6. Per the germline V gene, CDR1 is SEHNR and CDR2 is FQNEAQ (reference sequence). The source of this sequence is a woman in her twenties or thirties with Graves' hyperthyroidism that later progressed to Graves' ophthalmopathy. The chain recombines TRBV7-9 with TRBJ1-1, with 8 bases that match TRBD1. Sequencing was carried out using blood. The chain's CDR3 is CASSRPGQGNTEAFF. The CDR3 DNA is TGTGCCAGCAGCCGACCCGGACAGGGGAACACTGAAGCTTTCTTT.